Below, one T cell receptor beta chain is given with its context. Its antigen is as yet unknown. CDR1 is SGHKS and CDR2 is YYEKEE in the germline V gene (reference sequence). V gave up 4 bases and J gave up 3 bases, with 8 bases separating them. This CDR3 spans 12 amino acids. The data were taken from a study of OX40 agonist ivuxolimab in advanced cancers. Using immunoSEQ multiplex PCR, the repertoire was profiled, and TCRdb retains in-frame clones only, with some absent. Of about 32,000 clones in the sample, around nine tenths are singletons; the top ten hold more than 4.5%. The study's findings and limits: Patients with a partial response at 0.1-3.0 mg/kg had among the lowest clonal expansion.

The receptor's source is an adult with an advanced solid tumor such as melanoma, head and neck, liver or kidney cancer. The chain recombines TRBV5-5 with TRBJ2-7; D gene ambiguous. The sequences come from CD4+ or CD8+ T cells sorted from blood, collected in a trial of the OX40 agonist ivuxolimab. In nucleotides, the CDR3 is TGTGCCAGCAGCGGCTACAGCTACGAGCAGTACTTC. Translated: CASSGYSYEQYF.